One sample yielded the 18 T cell receptor beta chains listed below, sequenced in a study of response to subunit inactivated influenza vaccine. From the RT-PCR reads, TCRdb called clonotypes with MiXCR, one entry per CDR3 protein. The sample has 590,000 or so distinct CDR3 sequences; around 15% are singletons. Sample: PBMCs from blood, taken 14 to 15 days before vaccination. These receptors were taken from a man aged 50 to 60 who received an inactivated influenza vaccine.

This clonotype was observed a handful of times. This sequence joins TRBV10-3 and TRBJ1-1; D uncertain. This CDR3 has 16 residues. CDR1 and CDR2 (germline): ENHRY, SYGVKD. V lost 1 base to trimming and J lost 11 bases, with 23 bases between them. CDR3 sequence (DNA): TGTGCCATCAGTGAGTTATCGGGTGGTTCCGGGGTGAAGGCTTTCTTT. Protein: CAISELSGGSGVKAFF.

This chain uses TRBV7-2 with TRBJ2-1; the D is unclear. The CDR3 consists of 13 residues. The germline CDR1 and CDR2 sequences are SGHTA and FQGNSA. Trimming took 5 bases from V and 3 from J, leaving 8 bases between them. The chain's CDR3 is CASSVMYYNEQFF. The CDR3 DNA reads TGTGCCAGCAGCGTCATGTACTACAATGAGCAGTTCTTC.

This clonotype was detected only a few times. The rearrangement joins TRBV13 to TRBJ2-7; no clear D. There are 13 residues in the CDR3. CDR1 and CDR2 (germline): PRHDT, FYEKMQ (reference sequence). V was cut by 5 bases and J by 2 bases, with 10 bases left in between. The DNA for the CDR3 is TGTGCCAGCAGCCCCACCCACACCTACGAGCAGTACTTC. Protein: CASSPTHTYEQYF.

This chain connects TRBV5-5 to TRBJ1-6; 7 bases are a match to TRBD1. The length of the CDR3 is 15 residues. V lost 0 bases, J lost 7 bases, and 4 bases stayed unmatched. Per the germline V gene, CDR1 is SGHKS and CDR2 is YYEKEE (reference sequence). The CDR3 DNA is TGTGCCAGCAGCTTGGATGGAGGGGGCAATTCACCCCTCCACTTT. This gives the protein CASSLDGGGNSPLHF.

The gene calls are TRBV3-1 and TRBJ1-3; D remains ambiguous. CDR1 is LGHDT, CDR2 YNNKEL, per germline (reference sequence). The length of the CDR3 is 15 residues. Trimming took off 1 base at V and 2 bases at J, with 9 bases between the two ends. For the CDR3, the DNA is TGTGCCAGCAGCCAAGTAGGGTTGGCTGGAAACACCATATATTTT. Protein: CASSQVGLAGNTIYF.

The V call is TRBV20-1, the J call TRBJ2-3; TRBD2 might be the D (6 bases). CDR1 and CDR2 from the germline V gene are DFQATT and SNEGSKA (reference sequence). Trimming stripped 5 bases from V and 0 bases from J, with 18 bases between. The CDR3 length is 16 residues. Here the CDR3 DNA reads TGCAGTGCTCGAGCTAACTCGGGGAGGAGCACAGATACGCAGTATTTT. Its protein is CSARANSGRSTDTQYF.

V is TRBV28 and J is TRBJ2-7; no firm D call. V lost 8 bases, J lost 3 bases, and 17 bases lay in between. Germline CDR1 is MDHEN and CDR2 is SYDVKM. The CDR3 covers 14 residues. CDR3 in amino acids: CASQPQANRYEQYF. The CDR3 bases are TGTGCCAGCCAACCGCAAGCGAACCGCTACGAGCAGTACTTC.

The rearrangement links TRBV11-2 to TRBJ2-5; D remains unclear. This CDR3 has 14 amino acids. CDR1 and CDR2 from the germline V gene are SGHAT and FQNNGV. Trimming cost V 1 base and J 5 bases, with 11 bases left between them. The DNA of the CDR3 is TGTGCCAGCAGCTTAGCCGGCCTAAAGGAGACCCAGTACTTC. This sequence encodes CASSLAGLKETQYF.

This clonotype was seen only a few times. The chain's CDR3 is CASSLDLAGFEQYF. The CDR3 DNA follows: TGCGCCAGCAGCTTGGACCTAGCGGGATTCGAGCAGTACTTC. The V and J genes are TRBV5-1 and TRBJ2-7; 9 positions agree with TRBD2. This CDR3 comprises 14 residues. With V trimmed by 0 bases and J by 6 bases, 4 bases remained unmatched. The germline CDR1 and CDR2 sequences are SGHRS and YFSETQ.

The CDR3 protein is CASRRLSGTGIGYTF. The CDR3, as DNA: TGTGCCAGCAGAAGACTGTCCGGGACAGGTATCGGCTACACCTTC. This rearrangement joins TRBV11-2 to TRBJ1-2; 8 bases are a match to TRBD1. From germline, CDR1 is SGHAT and CDR2 FQNNGV. The V segment lost 6 bases and the J segment 8 bases; nucleotides outside the gene matches: 14. CDR3 size: 15 residues.

This sequence joins TRBV9 and TRBJ2-7, with D perhaps TRBD1 (6 bases). Germline loops: CDR1 SGDLS, CDR2 YYNGEE. CDR3 length equals 16 residues. Trimming stripped 4 bases from V and 6 bases from J, with 23 bases between. The CDR3, as DNA: TGTGCCAGCAGCACCGAGGTCGGGACATACCTTGCCGAGCAGTACTTC. Translated, it gives CASSTEVGTYLAEQYF.

This clonotype was counted ten times or more. V gene TRBV19 combines with J gene TRBJ2-1; D gene unclear. CDR3 length: 15 residues. CDR1 is LNHDA, CDR2 SQIVND, per germline (reference sequence). V was pared by 2 bases and J by 5 bases, with 13 bases between. The CDR3 DNA reads TGTGCCAGTAGTATAACTCCCCTGCTCAACAATGAGCAGTTCTTC. This codes for CASSITPLLNNEQFF.

This clonotype was counted only a few times. This chain uses TRBV11-2 with TRBJ2-1; TRBD1 or TRBD2 may be the D gene (5 bases each). This CDR3 region has 16 residues. Per germline, CDR1 SGHAT and CDR2 FQNNGV. The V end lost 2 bases, the J end lost 2 bases, and 13 bases lay between the germline ends. The CDR3 spells CASSLREGRTYNEQFF. For the CDR3, the DNA is TGTGCCAGCAGCTTACGCGAGGGGCGAACCTACAATGAGCAGTTCTTC.

This clonotype was picked up many times. V and J are TRBV7-3 and TRBJ2-1; 9 nucleotides line up with TRBD2. The germline V gene encodes CDR1 SGHTA and CDR2 FQGTGA. This CDR3 has 15 residues. Germline trimming cut 5 bases from V and 2 bases from J; bases unmatched to any gene: 4. CDR3 amino acids: CASSPSSGAYNEQFF. In nucleotides, the CDR3 is TGTGCCAGCAGCCCTTCTAGCGGGGCCTACAATGAGCAGTTCTTC.

The chain recombines TRBV12-3 or TRBV12-4 with TRBJ2-2; TRBD2 aligns across 7 bases. V gave up 5 bases and J gave up 3 bases; unmatched junction bases: 6. There are 15 residues in the CDR3. CDR3 loop: CASSPTGRHTGELFF. In DNA form, the CDR3 reads TGTGCCAGCAGTCCGACCGGGAGGCACACCGGGGAGCTGTTTTTT.

This chain connects TRBV25-1 to TRBJ2-3, with D tentatively TRBD1 or TRBD2 (5 bases each). The CDR3 has 16 residues. The germline V gene encodes CDR1 MGHDK and CDR2 SYGVNS. V lost 6 bases to trimming and J lost 3 bases, with 19 bases between them. CDR3 sequence reads: CASSRTRGIATDTQYF. CDR3 in DNA: TGTGCCAGCAGCCGGACAAGAGGGATCGCGACAGATACGCAGTATTTT.

The chain employs TRBV10-3 and TRBJ2-5; tentative D call: TRBD1 (5 bases). CDR1 and CDR2 from the germline V gene are ENHRY and SYGVKD. The CDR3 sequence is 13 residues long. The V end lost 5 bases, the J end lost 3 bases, and 10 bases lay between the germline ends. The CDR3 region is CAISTGTEETQYF. The CDR3 nucleotides read TGTGCCATCAGTACAGGTACTGAAGAGACCCAGTACTTC.

V usage is TRBV6-2 or TRBV6-3 and J usage is TRBJ1-2; a possible D gene is TRBD1 (5 bases). Germline V CDR1 and CDR2: MNHEY, SVGEGT. V shed 2 bases and J shed 7 bases, with 14 bases lying between them. This CDR3 has 14 residues. The CDR3 sequence: CASSYTDKLSGYTF. Written as DNA, the CDR3 is TGTGCCAGCAGTTACACGGACAAGCTCTCTGGCTACACCTTC.